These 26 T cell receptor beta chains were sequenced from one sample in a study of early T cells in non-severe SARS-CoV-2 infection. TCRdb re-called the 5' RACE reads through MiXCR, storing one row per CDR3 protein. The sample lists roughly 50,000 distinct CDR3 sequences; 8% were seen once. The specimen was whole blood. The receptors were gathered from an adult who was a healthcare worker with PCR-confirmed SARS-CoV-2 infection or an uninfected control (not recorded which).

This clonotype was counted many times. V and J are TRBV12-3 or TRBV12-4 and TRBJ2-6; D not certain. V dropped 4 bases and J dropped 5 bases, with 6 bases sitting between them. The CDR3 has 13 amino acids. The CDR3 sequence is CASSSGRANVLTF. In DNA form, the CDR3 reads TGTGCCAGCAGTTCGGGCAGGGCCAACGTCCTGACTTTC.

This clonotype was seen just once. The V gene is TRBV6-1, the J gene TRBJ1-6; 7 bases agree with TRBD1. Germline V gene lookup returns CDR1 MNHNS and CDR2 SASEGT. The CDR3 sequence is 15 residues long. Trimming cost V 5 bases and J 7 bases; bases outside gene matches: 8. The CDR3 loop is CASSTGTASNSPLHF. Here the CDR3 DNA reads TGTGCCAGCAGTACAGGGACAGCCTCGAATTCACCCCTCCACTTT.

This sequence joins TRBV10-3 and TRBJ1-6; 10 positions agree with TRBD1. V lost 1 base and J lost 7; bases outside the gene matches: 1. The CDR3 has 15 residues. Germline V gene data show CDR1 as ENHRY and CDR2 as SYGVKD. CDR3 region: CAISELGQGNSPLHF. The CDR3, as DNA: TGTGCCATCAGTGAGTTGGGACAGGGGAATTCACCCCTCCACTTT.

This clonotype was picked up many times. DNA of the CDR3: TGCAGTGCGCAATCAGGGGGCGCAGAGACCCAGTACTTC. This codes for CSAQSGGAETQYF. The chain employs TRBV20-1 and TRBJ2-5, with 8 bases identical to TRBD1. Germline V gene data show CDR1 as DFQATT and CDR2 as SNEGSKA (reference sequence). This CDR3 region has 13 residues. With V trimmed by 6 bases and J by 4 bases, 7 bases remained unmatched.

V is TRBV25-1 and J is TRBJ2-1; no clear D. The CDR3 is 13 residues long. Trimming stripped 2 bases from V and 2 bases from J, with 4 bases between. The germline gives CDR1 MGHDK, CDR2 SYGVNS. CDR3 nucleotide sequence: TGTGCCAGCAGTGAACAGACCTACAATGAGCAGTTCTTC. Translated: CASSEQTYNEQFF.

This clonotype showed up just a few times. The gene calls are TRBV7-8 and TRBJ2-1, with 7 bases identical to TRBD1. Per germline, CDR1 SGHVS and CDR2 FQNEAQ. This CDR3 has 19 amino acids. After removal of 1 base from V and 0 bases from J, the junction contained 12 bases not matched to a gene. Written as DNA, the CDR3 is TGTGCCAGCAGCTTAGGGGTGAGGCGGTGGGACAGCTCCTACAATGAGCAGTTCTTC. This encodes CASSLGVRRWDSSYNEQFF.

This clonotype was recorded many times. The CDR3 loop reads CASSVVRENTGELFF. The DNA of the CDR3 is TGTGCCAGCAGCGTAGTCAGGGAGAACACCGGGGAGCTGTTTTTT. This chain joins TRBV9 and TRBJ2-2, with D possibly matching TRBD1 (5 bases). The CDR3 has 15 amino acids. With 0 bases removed from V and 1 base from J, the gap between germline ends came to 7 bases. The germline V gene has CDR1 SGDLS and CDR2 YYNGEE.

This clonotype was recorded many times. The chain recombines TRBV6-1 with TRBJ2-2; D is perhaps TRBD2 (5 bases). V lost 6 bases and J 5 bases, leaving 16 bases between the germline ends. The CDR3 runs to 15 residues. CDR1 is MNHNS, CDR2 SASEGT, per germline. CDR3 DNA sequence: TGTGCCAGCAGACGAGCGGAGACCTCAACCGGGGAGCTGTTTTTT. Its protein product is CASRRAETSTGELFF.

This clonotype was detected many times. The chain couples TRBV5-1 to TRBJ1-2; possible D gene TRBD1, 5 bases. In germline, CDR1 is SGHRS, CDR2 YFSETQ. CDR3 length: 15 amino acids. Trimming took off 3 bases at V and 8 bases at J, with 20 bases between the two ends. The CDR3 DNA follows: TGCGCCAGCAGCTCCCTCCTGGGGCAGGGAGCCGGCTACACCTTC. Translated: CASSSLLGQGAGYTF.

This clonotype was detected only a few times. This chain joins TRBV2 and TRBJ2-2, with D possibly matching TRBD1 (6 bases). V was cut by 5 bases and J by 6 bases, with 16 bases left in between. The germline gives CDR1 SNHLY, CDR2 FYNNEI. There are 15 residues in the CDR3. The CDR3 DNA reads TGTGCCAGCAGTAAGGACAGCCGTGGGGCCGGGGAGCTGTTTTTT. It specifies CASSKDSRGAGELFF.

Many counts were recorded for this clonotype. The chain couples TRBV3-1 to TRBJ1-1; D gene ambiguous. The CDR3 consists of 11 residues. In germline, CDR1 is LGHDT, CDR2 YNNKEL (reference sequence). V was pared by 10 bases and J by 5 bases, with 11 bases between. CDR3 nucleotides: TGTGCCACCAGATCAGCGACTGAAGCTTTCTTT. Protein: CATRSATEAFF. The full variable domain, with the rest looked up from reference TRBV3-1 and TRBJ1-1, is DTAVSQTPKYLVTQMGNDKSIKCEQNLGHDTMYWYKQDSKKFLKIMFSYNNKELIINETVPNRFSPKSPDKAHLNLHINSLELGDSAVYFCATRSATEAFFGQGTRLTVV.

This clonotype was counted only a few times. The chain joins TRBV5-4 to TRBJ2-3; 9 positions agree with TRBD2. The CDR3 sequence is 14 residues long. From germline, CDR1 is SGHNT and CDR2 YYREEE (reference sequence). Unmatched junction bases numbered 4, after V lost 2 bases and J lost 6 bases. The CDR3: CASSLRTSADTQYF. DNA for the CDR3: TGTGCCAGCAGCTTAAGGACTAGCGCGGATACGCAGTATTTT.

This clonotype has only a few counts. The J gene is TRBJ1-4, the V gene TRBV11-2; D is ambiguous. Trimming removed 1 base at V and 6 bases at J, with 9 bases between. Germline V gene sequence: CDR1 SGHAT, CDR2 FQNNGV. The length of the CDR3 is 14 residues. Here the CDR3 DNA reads TGTGCCAGCAGCTTAGCCCCCGGGGATGAAAAACTGTTTTTT. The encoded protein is CASSLAPGDEKLFF.

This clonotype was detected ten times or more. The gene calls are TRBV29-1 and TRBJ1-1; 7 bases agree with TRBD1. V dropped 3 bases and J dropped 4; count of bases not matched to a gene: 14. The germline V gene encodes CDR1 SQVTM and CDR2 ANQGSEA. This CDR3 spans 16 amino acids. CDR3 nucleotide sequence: TGCAGCGTTGACGGCAAACAGGGGAATAAAGGCACTGAAGCTTTCTTT. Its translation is CSVDGKQGNKGTEAFF. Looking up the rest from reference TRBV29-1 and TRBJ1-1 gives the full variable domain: SAVISQKPSRDICQRGTSLTIQCQVDSQVTMMFWYRQQPGQSLTLIATANQGSEATYESGFVIDKFPISRPNLTFSTLTVSNMSPEDSSIYLCSVDGKQGNKGTEAFFGQGTRLTVV.

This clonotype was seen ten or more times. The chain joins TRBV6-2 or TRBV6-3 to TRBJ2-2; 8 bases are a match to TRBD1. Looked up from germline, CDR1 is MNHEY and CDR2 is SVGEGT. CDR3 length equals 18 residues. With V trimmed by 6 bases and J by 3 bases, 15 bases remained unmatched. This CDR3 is CASRRGQGLAHHTGELFF. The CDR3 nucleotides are TGTGCCAGCAGACGCGGACAGGGTTTAGCGCATCACACCGGGGAGCTGTTTTTT.

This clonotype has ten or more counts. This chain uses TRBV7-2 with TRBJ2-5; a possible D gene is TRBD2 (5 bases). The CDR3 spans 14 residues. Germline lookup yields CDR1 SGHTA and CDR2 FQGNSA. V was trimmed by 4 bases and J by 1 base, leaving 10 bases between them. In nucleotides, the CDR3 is TGTGCCAGCAGCTCGCGGGTCCTCCAAGAGACCCAGTACTTC. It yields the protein CASSSRVLQETQYF.

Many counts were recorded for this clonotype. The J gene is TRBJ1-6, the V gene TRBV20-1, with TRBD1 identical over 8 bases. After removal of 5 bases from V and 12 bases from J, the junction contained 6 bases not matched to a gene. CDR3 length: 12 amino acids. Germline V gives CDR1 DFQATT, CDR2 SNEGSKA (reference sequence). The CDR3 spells CSAGQGEGPLHF. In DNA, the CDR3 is TGCAGTGCTGGACAGGGAGAAGGACCCCTCCACTTT.

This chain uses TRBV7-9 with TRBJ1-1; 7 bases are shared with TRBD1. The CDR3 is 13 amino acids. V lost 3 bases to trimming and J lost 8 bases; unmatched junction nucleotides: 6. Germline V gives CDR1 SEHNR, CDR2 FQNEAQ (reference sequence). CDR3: CASSLIGGEEAFF. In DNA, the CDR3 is TGTGCCAGCAGCTTGATAGGGGGCGAGGAAGCTTTCTTT.

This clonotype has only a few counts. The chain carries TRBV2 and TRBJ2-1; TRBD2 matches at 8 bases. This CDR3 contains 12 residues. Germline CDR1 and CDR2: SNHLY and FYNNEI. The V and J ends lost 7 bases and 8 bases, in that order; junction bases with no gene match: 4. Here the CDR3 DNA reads TGTGCCAGCACCGGGAGGGGAGATGAGCAGTTCTTC. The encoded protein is CASTGRGDEQFF. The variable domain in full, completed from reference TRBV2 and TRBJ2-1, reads EPEVTQTPSHQVTQMGQEVILRCVPISNHLYFYWYRQILGQKVEFLVSFYNNEISEKSEIFDDQFSVERPDGSNFTLKIRSTKLEDSAMYFCASTGRGDEQFFGPGTRLTVL.

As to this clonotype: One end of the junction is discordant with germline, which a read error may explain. The CDR3 here is CANSLEAGGLNTEAFF. The CDR3, as DNA: TGCGCCAACAGCTTGGAAGCAGGGGGCCTAAACACTGAAGCTTTCTTT. The V gene is TRBV5-1, the J gene TRBJ1-1, with 8 bases lining up with TRBD1. Germline CDR1 is SGHRS and CDR2 is YFSETQ. CDR3 length: 16 amino acids.

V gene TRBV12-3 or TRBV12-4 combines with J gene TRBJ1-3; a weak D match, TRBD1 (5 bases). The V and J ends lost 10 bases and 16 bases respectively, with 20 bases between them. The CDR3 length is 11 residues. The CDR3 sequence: CATSLGTAEYF. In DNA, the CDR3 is TGTGCCACAAGTTTAGGGACGGCCGAGTATTTT.

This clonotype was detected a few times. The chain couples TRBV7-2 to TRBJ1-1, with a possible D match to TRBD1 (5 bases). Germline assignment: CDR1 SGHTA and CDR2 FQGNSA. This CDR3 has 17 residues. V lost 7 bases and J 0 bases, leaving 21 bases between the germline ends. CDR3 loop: CASNPRGGARMNTEAFF. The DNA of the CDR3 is TGTGCCAGCAATCCTCGGGGAGGGGCTAGAATGAACACTGAAGCTTTCTTT.

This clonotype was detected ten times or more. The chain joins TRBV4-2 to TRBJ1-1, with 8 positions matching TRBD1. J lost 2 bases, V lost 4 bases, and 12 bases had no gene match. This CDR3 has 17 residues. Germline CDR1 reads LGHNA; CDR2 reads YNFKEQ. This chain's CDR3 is CASSLLDRGVSNTEAFF. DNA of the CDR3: TGTGCCAGCAGCCTCCTAGACAGGGGAGTTAGCAACACTGAAGCTTTCTTT.

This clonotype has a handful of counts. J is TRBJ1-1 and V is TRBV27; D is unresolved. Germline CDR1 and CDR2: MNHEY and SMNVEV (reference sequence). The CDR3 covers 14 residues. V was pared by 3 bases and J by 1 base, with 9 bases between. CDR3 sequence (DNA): TGTGCCAGCAGTTTGGGCATCCAGAACACTGAAGCTTTCTTT. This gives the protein CASSLGIQNTEAFF.

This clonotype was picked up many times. CDR3 region: CASSYQSLAGEETQYF. The CDR3 region has the DNA TGTGCCAGCAGTTACCAATCCCTAGCGGGAGAAGAGACCCAGTACTTC. The J gene is TRBJ2-5, the V gene TRBV6-2 or TRBV6-3; 10 bases are shared with TRBD2. From germline, CDR1 is MNHEY and CDR2 SVGEGT. V was clipped by 2 bases and J by 3 bases; unmatched bases: 6. This CDR3 has 16 amino acids.

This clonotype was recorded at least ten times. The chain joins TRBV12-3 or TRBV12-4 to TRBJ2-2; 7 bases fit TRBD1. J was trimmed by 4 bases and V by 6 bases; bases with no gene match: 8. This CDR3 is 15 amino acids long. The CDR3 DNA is TGTGCCAGCAGGTCGAGACAGGGCCGCACCGGGGAGCTGTTTTTT. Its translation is CASRSRQGRTGELFF.